The TCR beta chain described here comes from a study of CD8+ T cells in alopecia areata. Study-wide results and limits: Affected scalp, especially in alopecia totalis/universalis, had a higher clonality than normal scalp did.

After isolation, RNA underwent reverse transcription to generate cDNA as the sequencing template. Using immunoSEQ multiplex PCR, the repertoire was profiled, and TCRdb retains in-frame clones only, with some absent. This sample has 200,000 to 250,000 clones, with roughly three fifths found just once. CDR1 is SQVTM and CDR2 is ANQGSEA in the germline V gene. The CDR3 spans 16 residues. Trimming took 3 bases from V and 2 from J, leaving 19 bases between them. With regard to this clone: No antigen is known for it.

The specimen sequenced was CD8+ T cells sorted from blood. The receptor's source is a human donor in good health. The chain is built from TRBV29-1 and TRBJ1-2; TRBD1 is a possible D gene (6 bases). The CDR3 nucleotides are TGCAGCGTTGATGGTTGGGCAGGGGAGGAAAACTATGGCTACACCTTC. Translating it yields CSVDGWAGEENYGYTF.